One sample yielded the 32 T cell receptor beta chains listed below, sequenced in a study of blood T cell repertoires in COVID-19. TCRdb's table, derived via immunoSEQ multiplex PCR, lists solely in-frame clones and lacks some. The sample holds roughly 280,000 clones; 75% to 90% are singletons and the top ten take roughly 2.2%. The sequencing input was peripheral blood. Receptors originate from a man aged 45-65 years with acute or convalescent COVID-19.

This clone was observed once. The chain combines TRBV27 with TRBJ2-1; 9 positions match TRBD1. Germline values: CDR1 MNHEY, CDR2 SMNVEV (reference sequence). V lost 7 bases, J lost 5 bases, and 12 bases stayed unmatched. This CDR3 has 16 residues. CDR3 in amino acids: CASTLYPGQGNNEQFF. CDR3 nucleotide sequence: TGTGCCAGCACACTTTATCCGGGACAGGGCAACAATGAGCAGTTCTTC.

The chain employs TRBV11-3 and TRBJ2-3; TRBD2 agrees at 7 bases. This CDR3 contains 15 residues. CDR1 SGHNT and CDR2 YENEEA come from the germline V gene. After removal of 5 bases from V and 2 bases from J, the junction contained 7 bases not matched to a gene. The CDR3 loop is CASSPGTTNTDTQYF. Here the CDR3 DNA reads TGTGCCAGCAGCCCCGGGACTACCAACACAGATACGCAGTATTTT.

CDR3 nucleotides: TGTGCCAGCAGCCAAGGACTTTCGCGGGGGGGGCCCACCGGGGAGCTGTTTTTT. Encoded protein: CASSQGLSRGGPTGELFF. The gene calls are TRBV3-1 (or the pseudogene TRBV3-2) and TRBJ2-2; 9 positions match TRBD2. The CDR3 covers 18 residues. The V segment lost 1 base and the J segment 4 bases; nucleotides outside the gene matches: 10. The germline V gene encodes CDR1 LGHDT and CDR2 YNNKEL (reference sequence).

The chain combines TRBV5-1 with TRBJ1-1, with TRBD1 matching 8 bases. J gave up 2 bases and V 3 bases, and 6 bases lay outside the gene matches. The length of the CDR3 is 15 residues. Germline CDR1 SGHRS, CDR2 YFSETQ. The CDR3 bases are TGCGCCAGCAGCTACAGGACAGGGCCCAACACTGAAGCTTTCTTT. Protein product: CASSYRTGPNTEAFF.

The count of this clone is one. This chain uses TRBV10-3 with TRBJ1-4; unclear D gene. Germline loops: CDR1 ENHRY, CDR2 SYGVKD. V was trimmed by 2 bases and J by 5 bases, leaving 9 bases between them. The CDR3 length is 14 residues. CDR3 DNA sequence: TGTGCCATCAGTGAGCGGGGTTCGAATGAAAAACTGTTTTTT. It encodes CAISERGSNEKLFF.

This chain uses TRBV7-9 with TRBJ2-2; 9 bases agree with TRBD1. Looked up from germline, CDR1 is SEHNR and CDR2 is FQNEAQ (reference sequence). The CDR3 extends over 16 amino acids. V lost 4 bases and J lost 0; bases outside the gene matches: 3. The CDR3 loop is CASSSGDRANTGELFF. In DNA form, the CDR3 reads TGTGCCAGCAGCTCGGGGGACAGGGCGAACACCGGGGAGCTGTTTTTT.

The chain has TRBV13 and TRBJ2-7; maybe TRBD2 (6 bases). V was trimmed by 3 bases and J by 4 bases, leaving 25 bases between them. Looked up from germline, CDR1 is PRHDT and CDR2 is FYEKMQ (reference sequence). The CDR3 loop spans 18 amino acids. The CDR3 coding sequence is TGTGCCAGCAGCTTTGGTCCGAGCGCCTGGGACTCACTTTACGAGCAGTACTTC. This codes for CASSFGPSAWDSLYEQYF.

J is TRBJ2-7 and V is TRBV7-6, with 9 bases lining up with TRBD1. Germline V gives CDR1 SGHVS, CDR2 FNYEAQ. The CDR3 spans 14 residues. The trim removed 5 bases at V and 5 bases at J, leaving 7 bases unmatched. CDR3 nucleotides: TGTGCCAGCAGCCTAACGGGACAGGGAAACGAGCAGTACTTC. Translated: CASSLTGQGNEQYF.

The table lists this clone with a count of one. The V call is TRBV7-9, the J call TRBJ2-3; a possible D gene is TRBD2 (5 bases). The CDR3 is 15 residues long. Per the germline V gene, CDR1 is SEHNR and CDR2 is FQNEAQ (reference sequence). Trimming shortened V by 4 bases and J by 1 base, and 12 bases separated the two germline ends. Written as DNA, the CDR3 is TGTGCCAGCAGCTCGAGGGATCCCCGCACAGATACGCAGTATTTT. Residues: CASSSRDPRTDTQYF.

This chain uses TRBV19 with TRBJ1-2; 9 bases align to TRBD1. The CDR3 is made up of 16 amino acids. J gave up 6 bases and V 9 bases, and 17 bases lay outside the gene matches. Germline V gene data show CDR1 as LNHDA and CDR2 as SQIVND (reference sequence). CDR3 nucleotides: TGTGCCAGCGATCAGGGACAGGGAGGTCTCGGGAATGGCTACACCTTC. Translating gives CASDQGQGGLGNGYTF.

CDR3 DNA: TGTGCCAGCAGCTTATTCACGGGGGGAACCTACGAGCAGTACTTC. This translates into CASSLFTGGTYEQYF. This chain joins TRBV7-2 and TRBJ2-7; TRBD2 matches 7 bases. The CDR3 has 15 amino acids. Per the germline V gene, CDR1 is SGHTA and CDR2 is FQGNSA. J lost 2 bases, V lost 2 bases, and 6 bases had no gene match. Drawing the rest from reference TRBV7-2 and TRBJ2-7, the complete variable domain is GAGVSQSPSNKVTEKGKDVELRCDPISGHTALYWYRQSLGQGLEFLIYFQGNSAPDKSGLPSDRFSAERTGGSVSTLTIQRTQQEDSAVYLCASSLFTGGTYEQYFGPGTRLTVT.

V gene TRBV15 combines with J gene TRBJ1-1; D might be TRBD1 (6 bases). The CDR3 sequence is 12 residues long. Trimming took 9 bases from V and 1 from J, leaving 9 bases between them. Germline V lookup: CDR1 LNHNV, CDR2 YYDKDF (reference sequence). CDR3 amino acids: CATGGPNTEAFF. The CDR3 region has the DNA TGTGCCACTGGGGGCCCGAACACTGAAGCTTTCTTT.

The CDR3 bases are TGTGCCAGCGCAATGAGCGGGGGGGCGGAGACCCAGTACTTC. It translates to CASAMSGGAETQYF. This chain links TRBV2 with TRBJ2-5; 10 nucleotides align to TRBD2. The CDR3 is 14 residues long. Trimming took 8 bases from V and 5 from J; bases not matched to a gene: 8. Germline CDR1 SNHLY, CDR2 FYNNEI. The variable domain in full, completed from reference TRBV2 and TRBJ2-5, reads EPEVTQTPSHQVTQMGQEVILRCVPISNHLYFYWYRQILGQKVEFLVSFYNNEISEKSEIFDDQFSVERPDGSNFTLKIRSTKLEDSAMYFCASAMSGGAETQYFGPGTRLLVL.

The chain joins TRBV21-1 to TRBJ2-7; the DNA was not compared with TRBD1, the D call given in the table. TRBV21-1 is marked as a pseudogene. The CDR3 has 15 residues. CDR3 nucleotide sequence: TGTGCCAGCAGCAAAGTTGGGGACAGGGCCTACGAGCAGTACTTC. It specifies CASSKVGDRAYEQYF.

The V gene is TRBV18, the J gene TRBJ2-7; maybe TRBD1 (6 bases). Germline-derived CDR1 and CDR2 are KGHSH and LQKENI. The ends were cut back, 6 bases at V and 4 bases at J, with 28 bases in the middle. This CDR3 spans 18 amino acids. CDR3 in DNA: TGTGCCAGCTCCCGTTTGAGTGTCGGGACACCAGCCCCTTACGAGCAGTACTTC. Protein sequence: CASSRLSVGTPAPYEQYF.

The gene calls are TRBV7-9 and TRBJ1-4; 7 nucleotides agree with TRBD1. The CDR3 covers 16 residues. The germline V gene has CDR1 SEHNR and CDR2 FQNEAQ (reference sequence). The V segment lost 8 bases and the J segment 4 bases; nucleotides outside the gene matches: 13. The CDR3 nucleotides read TGTGCCAGCTCATTAAGACGGGCAGGGGGTAATGAAAAACTGTTTTTT. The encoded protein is CASSLRRAGGNEKLFF.

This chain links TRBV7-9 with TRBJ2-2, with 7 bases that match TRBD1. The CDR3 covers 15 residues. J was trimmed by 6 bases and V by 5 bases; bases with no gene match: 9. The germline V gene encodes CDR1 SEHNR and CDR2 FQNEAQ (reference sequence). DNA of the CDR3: TGTGCCAGCAGCGGCGACAGGGAACTCGCCGGGGAGCTGTTTTTT. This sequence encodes CASSGDRELAGELFF.

The CDR3 bases are TGTGCCAGCAGTGAAACAGGCCCAGCCTATGGCTACACCTTC. Translating gives CASSETGPAYGYTF. The chain has TRBV6-1 and TRBJ1-2, with D possibly matching TRBD1 (5 bases). CDR1 and CDR2 from the germline V gene are MNHNS and SASEGT. Trimming shortened V by 2 bases and J by 4 bases, and 11 bases separated the two germline ends. The CDR3 loop spans 14 amino acids.

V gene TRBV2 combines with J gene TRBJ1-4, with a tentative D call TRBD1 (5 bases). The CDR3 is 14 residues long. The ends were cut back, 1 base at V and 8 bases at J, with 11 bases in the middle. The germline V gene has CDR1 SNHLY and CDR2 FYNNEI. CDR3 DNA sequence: TGTGCCAGCAGTGAAGGGAGGGGAGGGGAAAAACTGTTTTTT. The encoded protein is CASSEGRGGEKLFF.

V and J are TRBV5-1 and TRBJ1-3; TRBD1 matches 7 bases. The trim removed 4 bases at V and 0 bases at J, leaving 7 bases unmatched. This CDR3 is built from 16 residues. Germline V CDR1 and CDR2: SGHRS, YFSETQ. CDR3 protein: CASSVTGTASGNTIYF. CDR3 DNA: TGCGCCAGCAGCGTAACCGGGACAGCCTCTGGAAACACCATATATTTT.

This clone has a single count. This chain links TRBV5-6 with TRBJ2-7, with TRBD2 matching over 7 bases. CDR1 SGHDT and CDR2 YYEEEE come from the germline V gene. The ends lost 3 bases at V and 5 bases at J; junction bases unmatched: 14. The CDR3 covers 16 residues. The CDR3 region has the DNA TGTGCCAGCAGCTCCGAGCCGGGGGGACCCTACCACGAGCAGTACTTC. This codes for CASSSEPGGPYHEQYF.

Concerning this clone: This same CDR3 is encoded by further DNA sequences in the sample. The CDR3 DNA reads TGTGCCAGCAGCCTCACGGGCTACGAGCAGTACTTC. The encoded protein is CASSLTGYEQYF. The rearrangement joins TRBV12-3 or TRBV12-4 to TRBJ2-7, with unresolved D. Trimming left V 6 bases short and J 3 bases short, with 9 bases between. This CDR3 spans 12 amino acids.

In nucleotides, the CDR3 is TGCGCCAGCAGCAAAGGAGACGCGGATACAGCTTTCTTT. It translates to CASSKGDADTAFF. The genes are TRBV5-1 and TRBJ1-1; D is unclear. Germline CDR1 SGHRS, CDR2 YFSETQ. Trimming took 4 bases from V and 10 from J, leaving 17 bases between them. CDR3 length equals 13 residues.

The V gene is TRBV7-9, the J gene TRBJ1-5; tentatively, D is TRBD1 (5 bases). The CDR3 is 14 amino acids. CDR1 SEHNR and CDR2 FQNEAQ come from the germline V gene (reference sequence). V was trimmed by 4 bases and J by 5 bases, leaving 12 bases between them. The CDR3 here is CASSSRQTDQPQHF. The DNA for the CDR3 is TGTGCCAGCAGCTCAAGACAGACCGATCAGCCCCAGCATTTT.

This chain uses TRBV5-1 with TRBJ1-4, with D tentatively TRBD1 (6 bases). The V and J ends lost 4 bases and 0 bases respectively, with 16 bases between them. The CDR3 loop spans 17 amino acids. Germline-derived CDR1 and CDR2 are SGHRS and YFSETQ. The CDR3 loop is CASSPRTDYSTNEKLFF. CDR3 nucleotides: TGCGCCAGCAGCCCCCGGACAGATTATTCAACTAATGAAAAACTGTTTTTT.

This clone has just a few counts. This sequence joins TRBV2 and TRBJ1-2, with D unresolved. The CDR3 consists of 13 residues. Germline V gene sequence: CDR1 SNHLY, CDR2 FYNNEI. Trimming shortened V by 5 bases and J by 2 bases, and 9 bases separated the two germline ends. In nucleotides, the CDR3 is TGTGCCAGCAGTTCGGGGATAAACTATGGCTACACCTTC. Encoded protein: CASSSGINYGYTF.

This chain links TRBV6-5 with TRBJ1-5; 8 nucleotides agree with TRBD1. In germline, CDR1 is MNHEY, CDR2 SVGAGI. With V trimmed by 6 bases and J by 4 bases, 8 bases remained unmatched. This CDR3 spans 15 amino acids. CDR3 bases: TGTGCCAGCAGCTCTGACAGGGGACGGAATCAGCCCCAGCATTTT. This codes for CASSSDRGRNQPQHF.

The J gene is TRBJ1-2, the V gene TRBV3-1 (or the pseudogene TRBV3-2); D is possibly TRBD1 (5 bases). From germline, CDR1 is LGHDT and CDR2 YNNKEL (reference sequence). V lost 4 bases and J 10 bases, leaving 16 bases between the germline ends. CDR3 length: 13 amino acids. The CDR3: CASSPDYQGFYTF. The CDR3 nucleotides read TGTGCCAGCAGCCCAGACTATCAGGGCTTCTACACCTTC.

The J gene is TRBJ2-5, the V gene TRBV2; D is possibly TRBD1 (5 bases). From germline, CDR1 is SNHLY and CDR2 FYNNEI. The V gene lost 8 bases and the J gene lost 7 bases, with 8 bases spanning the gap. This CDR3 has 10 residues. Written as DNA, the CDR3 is TGTGCCAGCGAAACAGGGACCCAGTACTTC. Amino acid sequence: CASETGTQYF.

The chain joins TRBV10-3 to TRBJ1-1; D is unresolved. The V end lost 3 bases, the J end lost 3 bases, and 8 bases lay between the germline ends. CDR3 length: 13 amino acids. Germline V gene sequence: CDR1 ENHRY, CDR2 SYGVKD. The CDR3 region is CAISESGHTEAFF. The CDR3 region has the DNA TGTGCCATCAGTGAATCAGGCCACACTGAAGCTTTCTTT.

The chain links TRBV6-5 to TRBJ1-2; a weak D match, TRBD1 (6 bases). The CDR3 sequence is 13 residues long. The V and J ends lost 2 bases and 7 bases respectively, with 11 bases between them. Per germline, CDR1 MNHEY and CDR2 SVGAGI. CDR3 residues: CASSYGGGGGYTF. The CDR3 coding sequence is TGTGCCAGCAGTTACGGCGGGGGCGGTGGCTACACCTTC.

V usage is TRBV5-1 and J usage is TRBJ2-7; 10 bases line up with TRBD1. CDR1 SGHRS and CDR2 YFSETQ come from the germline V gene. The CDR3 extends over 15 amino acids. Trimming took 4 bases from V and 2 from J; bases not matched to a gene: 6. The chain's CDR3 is CASSAGTGEAYEQYF. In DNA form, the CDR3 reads TGCGCCAGCAGCGCCGGGACAGGGGAAGCCTACGAGCAGTACTTC.